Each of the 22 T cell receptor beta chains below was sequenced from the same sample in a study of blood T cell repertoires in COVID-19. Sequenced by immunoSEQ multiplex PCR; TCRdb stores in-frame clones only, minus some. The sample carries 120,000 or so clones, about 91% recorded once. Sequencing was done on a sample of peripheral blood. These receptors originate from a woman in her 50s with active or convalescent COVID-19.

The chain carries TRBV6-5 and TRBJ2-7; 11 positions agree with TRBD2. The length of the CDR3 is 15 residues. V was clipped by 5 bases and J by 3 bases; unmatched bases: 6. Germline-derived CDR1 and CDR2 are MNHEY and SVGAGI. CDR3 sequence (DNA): TGTGCCAGCAGTCGCACGGGACTAGCGGACTACGAGCAGTACTTC. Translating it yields CASSRTGLADYEQYF.

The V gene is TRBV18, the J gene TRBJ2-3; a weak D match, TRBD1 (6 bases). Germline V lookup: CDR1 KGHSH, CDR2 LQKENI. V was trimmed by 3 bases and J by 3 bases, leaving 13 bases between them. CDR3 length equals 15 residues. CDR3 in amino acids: CASSPLVGQTDTQYF. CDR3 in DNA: TGTGCCAGCTCACCCCTCGTTGGACAGACAGATACGCAGTATTTT.

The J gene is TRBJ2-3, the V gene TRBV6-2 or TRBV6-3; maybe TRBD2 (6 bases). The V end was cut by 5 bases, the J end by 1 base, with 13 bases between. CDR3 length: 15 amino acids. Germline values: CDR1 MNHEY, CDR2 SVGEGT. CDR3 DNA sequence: TGTGCCAGCAGTGACACTAGCACCCGCACAGATACGCAGTATTTT. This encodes CASSDTSTRTDTQYF.

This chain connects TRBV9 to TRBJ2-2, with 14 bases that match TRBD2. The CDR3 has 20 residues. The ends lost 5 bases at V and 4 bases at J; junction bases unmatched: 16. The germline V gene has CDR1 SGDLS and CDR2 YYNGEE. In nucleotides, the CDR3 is TGTGCCAGCAGTGGCCAGGGACTAGCGGGAGTTGGTGTTGGCACCGGGGAGCTGTTTTTT. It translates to CASSGQGLAGVGVGTGELFF.

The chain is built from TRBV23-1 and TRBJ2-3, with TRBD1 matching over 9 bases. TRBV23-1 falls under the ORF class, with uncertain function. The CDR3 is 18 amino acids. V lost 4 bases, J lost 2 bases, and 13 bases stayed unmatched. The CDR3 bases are TGCGCCAGCAGTCCTTACCGGGACAGGGTGAGGGACACAGATACGCAGTATTTT. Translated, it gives CASSPYRDRVRDTDTQYF.

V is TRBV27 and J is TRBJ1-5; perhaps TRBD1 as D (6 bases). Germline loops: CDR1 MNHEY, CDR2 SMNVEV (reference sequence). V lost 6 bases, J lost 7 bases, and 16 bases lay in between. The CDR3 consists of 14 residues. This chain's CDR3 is CASSPRGGEQPQHF. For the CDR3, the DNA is TGTGCCAGCAGCCCCAGGGGAGGGGAACAGCCCCAGCATTTT.

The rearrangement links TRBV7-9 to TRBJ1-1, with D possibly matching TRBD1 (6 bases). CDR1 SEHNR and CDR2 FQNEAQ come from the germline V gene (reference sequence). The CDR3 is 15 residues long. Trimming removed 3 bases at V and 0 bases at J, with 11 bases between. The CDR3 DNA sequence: TGTGCCAGCAGCTTGAGGGGGACGATGAACACTGAAGCTTTCTTT. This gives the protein CASSLRGTMNTEAFF.

In DNA, the CDR3 is TGTGCCAGCAGTTACGACCACGGGGGGCAGCCCCAGCATTTT. Translating gives CASSYDHGGQPQHF. This chain joins TRBV6-5 and TRBJ1-5, with TRBD1 as a possible D gene (5 bases). This CDR3 has 14 residues. The germline V gene encodes CDR1 MNHEY and CDR2 SVGAGI. Trimming left V 2 bases short and J 7 bases short, with 12 bases between.

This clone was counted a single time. This CDR3 is CASSSSQGAGYNEQFF. CDR3 DNA: TGTGCCAGTAGTTCCTCACAGGGGGCGGGCTACAATGAGCAGTTCTTC. This sequence joins TRBV19 and TRBJ2-1, with 9 bases aligning to TRBD1. CDR1 and CDR2 from the germline V gene are LNHDA and SQIVND (reference sequence). The CDR3 runs to 16 residues. V dropped 5 bases and J dropped 3; count of bases not matched to a gene: 8.

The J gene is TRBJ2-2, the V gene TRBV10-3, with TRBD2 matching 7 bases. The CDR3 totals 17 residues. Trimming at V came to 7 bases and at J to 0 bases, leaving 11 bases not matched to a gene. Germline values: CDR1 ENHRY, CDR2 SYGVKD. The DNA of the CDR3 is TGTGCCATCACCCCGGGGAGGGCCATATCGAACACCGGGGAGCTGTTTTTT. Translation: CAITPGRAISNTGELFF.

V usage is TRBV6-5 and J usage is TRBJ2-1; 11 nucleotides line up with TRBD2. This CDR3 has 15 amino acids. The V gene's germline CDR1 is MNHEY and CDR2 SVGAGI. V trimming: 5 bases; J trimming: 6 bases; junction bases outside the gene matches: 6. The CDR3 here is CASSTYGTSGNEQFF. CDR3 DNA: TGTGCCAGCAGTACCTATGGGACTAGCGGCAATGAGCAGTTCTTC.

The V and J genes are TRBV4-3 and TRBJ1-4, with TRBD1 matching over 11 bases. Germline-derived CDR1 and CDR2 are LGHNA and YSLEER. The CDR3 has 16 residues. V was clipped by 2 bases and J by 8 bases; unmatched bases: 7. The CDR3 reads CASSQRVGTGGEKLFF. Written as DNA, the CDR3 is TGCGCCAGCAGCCAAAGGGTCGGGACAGGGGGGGAAAAACTGTTTTTT.

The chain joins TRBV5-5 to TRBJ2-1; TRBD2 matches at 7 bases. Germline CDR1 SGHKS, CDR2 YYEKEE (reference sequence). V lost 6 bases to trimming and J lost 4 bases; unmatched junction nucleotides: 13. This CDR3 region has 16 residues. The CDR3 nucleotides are TGTGCCAGCACCCTACCGGGGGGAAACGCTTACAATGAGCAGTTCTTC. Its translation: CASTLPGGNAYNEQFF.

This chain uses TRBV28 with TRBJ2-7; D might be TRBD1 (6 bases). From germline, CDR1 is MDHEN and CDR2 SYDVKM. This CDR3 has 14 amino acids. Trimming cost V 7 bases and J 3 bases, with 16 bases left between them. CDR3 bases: TGTGCCAGCATACCAGGGGCCCCCAGCTACGAGCAGTACTTC. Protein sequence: CASIPGAPSYEQYF.

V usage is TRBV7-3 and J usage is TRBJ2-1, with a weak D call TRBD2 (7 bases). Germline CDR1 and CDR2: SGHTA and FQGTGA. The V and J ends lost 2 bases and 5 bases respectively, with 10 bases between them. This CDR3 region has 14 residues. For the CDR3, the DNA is TGTGCCAGCAGCTTAGCGGGGGCGCACAATGAGCAGTTCTTC. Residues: CASSLAGAHNEQFF.

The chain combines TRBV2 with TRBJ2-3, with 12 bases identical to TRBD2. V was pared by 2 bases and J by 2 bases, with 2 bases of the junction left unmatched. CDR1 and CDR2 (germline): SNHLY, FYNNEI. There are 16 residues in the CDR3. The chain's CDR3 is CASSELAGGNTDTQYF. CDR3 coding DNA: TGTGCCAGCAGTGAACTAGCGGGAGGGAACACAGATACGCAGTATTTT.

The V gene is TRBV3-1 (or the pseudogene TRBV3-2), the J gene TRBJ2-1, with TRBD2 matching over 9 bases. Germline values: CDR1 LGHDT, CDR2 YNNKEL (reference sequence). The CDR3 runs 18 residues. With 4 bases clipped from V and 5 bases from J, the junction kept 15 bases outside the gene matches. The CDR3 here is CASSPSATSGCPHNEQFF. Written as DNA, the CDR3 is TGTGCCAGCAGCCCGAGCGCGACTAGCGGCTGCCCTCACAATGAGCAGTTCTTC.

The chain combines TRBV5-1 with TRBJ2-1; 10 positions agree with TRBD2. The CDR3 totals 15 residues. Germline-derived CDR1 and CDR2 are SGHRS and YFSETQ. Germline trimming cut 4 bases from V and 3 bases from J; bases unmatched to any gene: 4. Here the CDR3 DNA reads TGCGCCAGCAGCCCGTGGACTAGCGGCTACAATGAGCAGTTCTTC. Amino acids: CASSPWTSGYNEQFF.

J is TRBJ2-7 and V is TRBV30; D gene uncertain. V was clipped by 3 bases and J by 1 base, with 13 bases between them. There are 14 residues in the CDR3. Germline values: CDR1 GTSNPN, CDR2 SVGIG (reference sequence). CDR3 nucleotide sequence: TGTGCCTGGAGGTTGGGCAGCCGTTCCTACGAGCAGTACTTC. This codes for CAWRLGSRSYEQYF. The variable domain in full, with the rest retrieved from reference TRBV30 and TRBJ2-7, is SQTIHQWPATLVQPVGSPLSLECTVEGTSNPNLYWYRQAAGRGLQLLFYSVGIGQISSEVPQNLSASRPQDRQFILSSKKLLLSDSGFYLCAWRLGSRSYEQYFGPGTRLTVT.

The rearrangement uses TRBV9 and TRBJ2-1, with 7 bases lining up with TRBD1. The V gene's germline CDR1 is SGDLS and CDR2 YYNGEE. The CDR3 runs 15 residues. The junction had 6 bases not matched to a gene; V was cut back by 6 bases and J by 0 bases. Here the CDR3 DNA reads TGTGCCAGCACTAGACAGGGTTCCTCCTACAATGAGCAGTTCTTC. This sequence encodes CASTRQGSSYNEQFF.

DNA of the CDR3: TGTGCAAGTCGCTTAGCCAAACTCCCCGACAGAGACTATGGCTACACCTTC. Translating it yields CASRLAKLPDRDYGYTF. The chain uses TRBV12-2 and TRBJ1-2; TRBD1 is the table's D call and was not checked against the DNA. TRBV12-2 is listed as a pseudogene. This CDR3 has 17 amino acids.

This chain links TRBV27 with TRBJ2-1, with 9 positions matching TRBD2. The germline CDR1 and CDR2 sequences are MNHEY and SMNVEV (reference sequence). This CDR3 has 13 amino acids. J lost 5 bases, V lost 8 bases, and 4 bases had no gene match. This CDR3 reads CASRLAANNEQFF. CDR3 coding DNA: TGTGCCAGCCGACTAGCGGCTAACAATGAGCAGTTCTTC.